Following are 6 T cell receptor beta chains from one sample sequenced in a study of blood T cells in healthy people across ages. With a J-beta primer mix and a sample-barcoded 5' primer, a second PCR ran roughly 6 to 11 cycles. TCRdb re-derived calls from the 5' RACE reads in MiXCR, one entry per CDR3 protein. Of about 930,000 distinct CDR3 sequences in the sample, 29% are singletons; the top ten hold roughly 10%. The same data also went into a second study, on T cells of mothers and their children.

The material sequenced was blood. The source is a woman in her thirties or forties in good health.

This clonotype was counted at least ten times. CDR3 sequence (DNA): TGTGCCAGCAGCTTAGAAGCAACAGCTGAGCAGTTCTTC. Translating gives CASSLEATAEQFF. V gene TRBV7-2 combines with J gene TRBJ2-1; D gene uncertain. The CDR3 covers 13 residues. V shed 1 base and J shed 9 bases, with 10 bases lying between them. The germline V gene has CDR1 SGHTA and CDR2 FQGNSA.

The chain combines TRBV20-1 with TRBJ2-2; 9 nucleotides match TRBD2. The CDR3 sequence is 16 residues long. With 4 bases clipped from V and 4 bases from J, the junction kept 10 bases outside the gene matches. CDR1 is DFQATT and CDR2 is SNEGSKA in the germline V gene (reference sequence). The CDR3 region has the DNA TGCAGTGCTACTCCGTGGGGAGCGGGGGGCACCGGGGAGCTGTTTTTT. Amino acid sequence: CSATPWGAGGTGELFF.

This clonotype was counted between two and nine times. The V gene is TRBV9, the J gene TRBJ2-1, with a weak D call TRBD2 (6 bases). The length of the CDR3 is 15 residues. CDR1 is SGDLS, CDR2 YYNGEE, per germline. V was trimmed by 1 base and J by 7 bases, leaving 15 bases between them. CDR3 loop: CASSVIASDRNEQFF. The CDR3 DNA reads as TGTGCCAGCAGCGTAATCGCTAGCGATAGGAATGAGCAGTTCTTC.

V is TRBV19 and J is TRBJ2-1; D gene unclear. Germline CDR1 and CDR2: LNHDA and SQIVND (reference sequence). CDR3 length equals 14 residues. V lost 6 bases, J lost 0 bases, and 9 bases lay in between. The CDR3 region has the DNA TGTGCCAGTAGAGGGATAAGCTCCTACAATGAGCAGTTCTTC. Translation gives CASRGISSYNEQFF.

The sample holds a few counts of this clonotype. The chain is built from TRBV6-8 and TRBJ1-1, with unresolved D. V lost 3 bases and J lost 7, with 6 bases in between. Germline-derived CDR1 and CDR2 are MNHGY and SAAAGT. The CDR3 runs to 11 residues. CDR3 region: CASSYTDEAFF. The CDR3 nucleotides are TGTGCCAGCAGTTATACAGATGAAGCTTTCTTT.

The gene calls are TRBV28 and TRBJ2-6; D could derive from TRBD1 or TRBD2 (5 bases each). Trimming removed 3 bases from V and 0 bases from J, with 15 bases in between. Per the germline V gene, CDR1 is MDHEN and CDR2 is SYDVKM. CDR3 size: 18 residues. Written as DNA, the CDR3 is TGTGCCAGCAGTTTCACCCCGGGGCCGGGCTCTGGGGCCAACGTCCTGACTTTC. Translated: CASSFTPGPGSGANVLTF.